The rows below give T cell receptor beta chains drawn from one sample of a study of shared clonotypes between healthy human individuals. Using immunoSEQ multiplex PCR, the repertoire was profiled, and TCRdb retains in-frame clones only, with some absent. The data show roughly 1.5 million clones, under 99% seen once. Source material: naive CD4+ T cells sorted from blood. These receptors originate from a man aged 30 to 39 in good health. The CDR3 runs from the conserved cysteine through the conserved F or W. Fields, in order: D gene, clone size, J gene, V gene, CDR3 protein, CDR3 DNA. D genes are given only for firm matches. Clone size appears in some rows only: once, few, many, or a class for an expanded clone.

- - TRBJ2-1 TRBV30 CAWSRGPSSYNEQFF TGTGCCTGGAGTAGAGGCCCAAGCTCCTACAATGAGCAGTTCTTC
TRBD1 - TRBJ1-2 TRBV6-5 CASSFRQGRYGYTF TGTGCCAGCAGTTTTAGACAGGGGCGGTATGGCTACACCTTC
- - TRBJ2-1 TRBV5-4 CASSPEGFRENEQFF TGTGCCAGCAGCCCGGAGGGGTTTAGGGAAAATGAGCAGTTCTTC
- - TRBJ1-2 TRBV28 CASGALPIYGYTF TGTGCCAGCGGGGCTCTACCGATCTATGGCTACACCTTC
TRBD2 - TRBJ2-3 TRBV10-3 CATRPTLAGPRGGVDTQYF TGTGCCACCAGACCAACCCTAGCGGGACCCAGGGGAGGGGTAGATACGCAGTATTTT
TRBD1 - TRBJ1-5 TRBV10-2 CASSEIGKGAREPQHF TGCGCCAGCAGTGAGATCGGGAAGGGGGCGAGGGAGCCCCAGCATTTT
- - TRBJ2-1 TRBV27 CASSLRFSNEQFF TGTGCCAGCAGTCTCAGGTTTTCCAATGAGCAGTTCTTC
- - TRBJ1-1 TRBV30 CAWSVRGGSGNTEAFF TGTGCCTGGAGTGTACGAGGTGGGTCGGGGAACACTGAAGCTTTCTTT
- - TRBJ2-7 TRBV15 CATSARTTTRSYEQYF TGTGCCACCAGCGCCCGGACCACCACCCGCTCCTACGAGCAGTACTTC
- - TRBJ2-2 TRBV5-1 CASSLYLPGELFF TGCGCCAGCAGCTTGTACCTCCCCGGGGAGCTGTTTTTT
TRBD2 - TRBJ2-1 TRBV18 CASSPLAGLSYNEQFF TGTGCCAGCTCACCACTAGCGGGACTATCCTACAATGAGCAGTTCTTC
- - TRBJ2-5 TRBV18 CASSPRGHNRETQYF TGTGCCAGCTCACCACGTGGACACAACAGGGAGACCCAGTACTTC
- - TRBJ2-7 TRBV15 CATSRGGRIHEQYF TGTGCCACCAGCAGAGGGGGCAGGATCCACGAGCAGTACTTC
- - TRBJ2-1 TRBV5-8 CASRYAGVPYNEQFF TGTGCCAGCAGATACGCAGGGGTTCCCTACAATGAGCAGTTCTTC
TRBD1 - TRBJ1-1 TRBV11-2 CASSVRGQVTEAFF TGTGCCAGCAGCGTAAGGGGGCAGGTCACTGAAGCTTTCTTT
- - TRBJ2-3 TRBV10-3 CAISDRGMDTQYF TGTGCCATCAGTGATCGAGGGATGGATACGCAGTATTTT
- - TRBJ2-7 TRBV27 CASRGFDEQYF TGTGCCAGCCGGGGTTTCGACGAGCAGTACTTC
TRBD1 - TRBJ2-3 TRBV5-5 CASSLRSWAGGYEDTQYF TGTGCCAGCAGCTTGCGTAGTTGGGCAGGGGGCTATGAAGATACGCAGTATTTT
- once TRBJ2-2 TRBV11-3 CASSLILGGELFF TGTGCCAGCAGCTTAATTTTGGGTGGCGAGCTGTTTTTT
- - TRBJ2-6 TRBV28 CASSYVRGANVLTF TGTGCCAGCAGTTACGTACGTGGGGCCAACGTCCTGACTTTC
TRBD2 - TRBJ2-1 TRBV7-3 CASSMRTSPNEQFF TGTGCCAGCAGCATGAGGACTAGCCCCAATGAGCAGTTCTTC
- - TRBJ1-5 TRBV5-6 CASSLTGTNQPQHF TGTGCCAGCAGCTTAACAGGGACGAATCAGCCCCAGCATTTT
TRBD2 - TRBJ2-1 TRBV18 CASSPTASGYNEQFF TGTGCCAGCTCACCAACGGCTAGCGGCTACAATGAGCAGTTCTTC
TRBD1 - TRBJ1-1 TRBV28 CASSSGQGDTEAFF TGTGCCAGCAGTTCGGGACAGGGTGACACTGAAGCTTTCTTT
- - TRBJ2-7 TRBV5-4 CASSPGPPRGEYEQYF TGTGCCAGCAGCCCCGGACCGCCAAGGGGGGAGTACGAGCAGTACTTC
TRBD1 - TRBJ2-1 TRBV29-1 CSVDRTGGWDSGYNEQFF TGCAGCGTTGACAGGACAGGGGGCTGGGATTCGGGCTACAATGAGCAGTTCTTC
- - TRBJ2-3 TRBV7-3 CASSLGSGADTQYF TGTGCCAGCAGTTTAGGATCCGGGGCAGATACGCAGTATTTT
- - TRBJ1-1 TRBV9 CASSVVPDRNTEAFF TGTGCCAGCAGCGTAGTGCCCGACCGGAACACTGAAGCTTTCTTT
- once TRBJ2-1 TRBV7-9 CASIDPKRPGIHEQFF TGTGCCAGCATCGACCCTAAAAGGCCTGGCATCCATGAGCAGTTCTTC
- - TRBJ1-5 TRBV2 CASSEQGEFQPQHF TGTGCCAGCAGTGAACAGGGTGAGTTTCAGCCCCAGCATTTT
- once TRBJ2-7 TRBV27 CASKAYISYEQYF TGTGCCAGCAAAGCCTATATCTCCTACGAGCAGTACTTC
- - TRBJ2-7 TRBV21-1 CASKSRGSGSSYEQYF TGTGCCAGCAAATCGAGGGGAAGCGGGAGTTCATACGAGCAGTACTTC
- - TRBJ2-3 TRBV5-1 CASSRQWGGSDTQYF TGCGCCAGCTCCCGGCAATGGGGAGGATCAGATACGCAGTATTTT
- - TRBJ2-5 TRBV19 CASSIGQGETQYF TGTGCCAGTAGTATAGGTCAGGGCGAGACCCAGTACTTC
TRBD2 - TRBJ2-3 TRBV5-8 CASSRTSVSTDTQYF TGTGCCAGCAGCCGGACTAGCGTAAGCACAGATACGCAGTATTTT
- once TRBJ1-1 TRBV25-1 CASSGLDRFKVAEAFF TGTGCCAGCAGTGGACTAGACAGGTTCAAGGTAGCTGAAGCTTTCTTT
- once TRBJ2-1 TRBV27 CASSFRTGARGNEQFF TGTGCCAGCAGTTTTCGGACGGGGGCAAGGGGCAATGAGCAGTTCTTC
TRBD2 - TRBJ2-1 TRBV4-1 CASSQEGDSGRMFF TGCGCCAGCAGCCAAGAGGGGGATAGCGGGAGGATGTTCTTC
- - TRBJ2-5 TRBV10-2 CASSIHRESQETQYF TGCGCCAGCAGTATACACCGGGAGTCCCAAGAGACCCAGTACTTC